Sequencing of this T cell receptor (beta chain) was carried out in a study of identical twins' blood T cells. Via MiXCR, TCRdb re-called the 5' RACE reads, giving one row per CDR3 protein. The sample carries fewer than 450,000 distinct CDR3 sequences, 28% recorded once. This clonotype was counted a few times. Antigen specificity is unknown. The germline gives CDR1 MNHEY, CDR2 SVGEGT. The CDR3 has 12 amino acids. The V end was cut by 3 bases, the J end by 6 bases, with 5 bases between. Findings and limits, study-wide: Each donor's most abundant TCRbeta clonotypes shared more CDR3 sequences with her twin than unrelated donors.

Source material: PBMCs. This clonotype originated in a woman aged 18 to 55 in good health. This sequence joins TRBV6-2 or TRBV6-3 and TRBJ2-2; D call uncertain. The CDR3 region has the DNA TGTGCCAGCAGTTATTATCCCGGGGAGCTGTTTTTT. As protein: CASSYYPGELFF.